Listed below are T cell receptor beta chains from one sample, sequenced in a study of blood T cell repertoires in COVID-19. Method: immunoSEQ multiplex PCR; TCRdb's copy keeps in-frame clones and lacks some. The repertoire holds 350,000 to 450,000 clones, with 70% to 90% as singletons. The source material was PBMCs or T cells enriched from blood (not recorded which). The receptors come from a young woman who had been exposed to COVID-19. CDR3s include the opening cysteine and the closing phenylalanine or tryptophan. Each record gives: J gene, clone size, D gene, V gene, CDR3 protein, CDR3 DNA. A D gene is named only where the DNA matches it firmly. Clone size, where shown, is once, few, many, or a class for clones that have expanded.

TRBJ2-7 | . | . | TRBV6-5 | CASSLAGDIYEQYF | TGTGCCAGCAGTTTAGCAGGGGACATCTACGAGCAGTACTTC
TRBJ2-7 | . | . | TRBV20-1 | CSAKGGYEQYF | TGCAGTGCTAAAGGGGGCTACGAGCAGTACTTC
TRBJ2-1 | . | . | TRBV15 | CATSRAGNNEQFF | TGTGCCACCAGCAGAGCAGGGAACAATGAGCAGTTCTTC
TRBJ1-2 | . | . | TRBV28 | CASSLTPYGYTF | TGTGCCAGCAGTTTAACACCTTATGGCTACACCTTC
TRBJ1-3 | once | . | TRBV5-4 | CATNALKLSGGGNTIYF | TGTGCTACAAACGCCCTTAAATTATCGGGGGGTGGAAACACCATATATTTT
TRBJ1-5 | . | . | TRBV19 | CASSIWGGGNQPQHF | TGTGCCAGTAGTATCTGGGGAGGCGGCAATCAGCCCCAGCATTTT
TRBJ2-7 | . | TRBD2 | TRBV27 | CASSPPGLADHTYEQYF | TGTGCCAGCAGTCCGCCGGGACTAGCGGACCATACCTACGAGCAGTACTTC
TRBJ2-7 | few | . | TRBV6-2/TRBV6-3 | CASSYPRDSAYEQYF | TGTGCCAGCAGTTACCCTAGGGACTCGGCCTACGAGCAGTACTTC
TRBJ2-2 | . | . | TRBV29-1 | CSVGHSNTGELFF | TGCAGCGTGGGACATTCGAACACCGGGGAGCTGTTTTTT
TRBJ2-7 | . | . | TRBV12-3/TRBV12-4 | CASSLGGEEYF | TGTGCCAGCAGTTTAGGGGGGGAGGAGTACTTC
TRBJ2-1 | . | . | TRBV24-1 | CATSDTGKSSYNEQFF | TGTGCCACCAGTGATACAGGAAAAAGCTCCTACAATGAGCAGTTCTTC
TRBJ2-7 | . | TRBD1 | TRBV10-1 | CASSGDRFHEQYF | TGCGCCAGCAGTGGGGACAGGTTCCACGAGCAGTACTTC
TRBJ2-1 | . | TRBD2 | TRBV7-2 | CASSLGRGSGRYNEQFF | TGTGCCAGCAGCTTAGGTCGGGGTAGCGGGCGATACAATGAGCAGTTCTTC
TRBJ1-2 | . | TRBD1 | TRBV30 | CAWSRTGNYGYTF | TGTGCCTGGAGTCGGACAGGGAACTATGGCTACACCTTC